This TCR beta chain is drawn from a study of shared clonotypes between healthy human individuals. Study-level results: Sequencing depth was predicted to influence how clonotypes are shared among donors.

Nashville, Tennessee was home to all donors, each a Caucasian adult. The replicate PCRs on unsorted PBMC were given 250 to 300 ng DNA, which is 25,000 to 30,000 T cell genomes. Libraries were prepared by immunoSEQ multiplex PCR; TCRdb keeps only in-frame clonotypes and omits some of them. The sample contains fewer than 500,000 clones, 60% to 80% of which appear only once. This clone qualifies as medium-sized. Its specificity is unknown. At the DNA level, this CDR3 is encoded by other sequences in the same sample as well. In germline, CDR1 is GTSNPN, CDR2 SVGIG (reference sequence). V was pared by 3 bases and J by 7 bases, with 13 bases between. The CDR3 has 13 amino acids.

The sequence came from a middle-aged woman in good health. Some clones in this sample may be carry-over from other donors' samples. The chain combines TRBV30 with TRBJ2-1, with D possibly called TRBD1 or TRBD2 (6 bases each). The sample comprised PBMCs. CDR3 residues: CAWRTGRLNEQFF. CDR3 in DNA: TGTGCCTGGAGAACAGGGAGGTTGAATGAGCAGTTCTTC.